Detailed here is one T cell receptor beta chain. Its recognized antigen is unknown. Within one base of it there is no much larger clone, and no base qualities were kept. The record originates from a study of long-term antiretroviral therapy in people with HIV (dated 2022 in TCRdb). For the study in its entirety: The earliest samples were collected approximately a decade before the 2015 WHO recommendation for immediate ART, a period when ART was typically delayed until CD4 counts fell. This retrospective serial study examined whether starting ART and sustained HIV suppression were associated with changes in the composition and diversity of the TRB repertoire in peripheral blood. The cohort contributed about 180 cryopreserved PBMC samples from around 30 adults with confirmed HIV infection, collected serially over a mean of about 6 years (range 1-12). Of the roughly 30 participants with HIV, ten to eleven were female. Test extractions of a monoclonal T-cell line alongside about 35 polyclonal samples showed no cross-contamination during QIAcube processing. The paper as a whole reports these results and caveats: A significant increase in TRB diversity was found to be associated with ART initiation, although TRB diversity was observed to remain significantly below that of transplant donor controls even after long-term ART. Owing to limited PBMC availability, only the TCR beta chain was sequenced, without alpha chain pairing. Compared with controls, HIV repertoires had narrower CDR3 length ranges, and the network structure pointed to an antigen-experienced repertoire that shifted only slightly toward naive after ART. Expanded TRB clones identified before ART initiation dominated the repertoire at all time points, although this dominance fluctuated and declined in many PLHIV after ART. Because cell numbers in pre-ART samples were limited, unsorted PBMC were profiled instead of sorted CD4+ and CD8+ T cells. The samples span the years 2004 to 2017, and the ART regimens used may be less effective than current regimens. Inferences about post-ART repertoire changes are limited because no data were available on ART adherence, viral resistance or therapy changes.

The germline V gene (reference sequence) provides CDR1 MNHEY and CDR2 SMNVEV. Inclusive of the bounding cysteine and phenylalanine, the CDR3 is 14 residues long. Only the CDR3 DNA stays, 42 bases, in frame from base 1. V ends up 4 bases short and J 5 bases short, with an unmatched junction base count of 7. The immunoSEQ hsTCRB v3.0 assay was used at survey level resolution to sequence the TRB variable region. The targeted TRB sequencing depth was about 40,000-55,000 T-cell genomes per sample. An Illumina MiSeq with a v3 150-cycle kit was used to sequence the pooled TRB libraries. Processing in the source paper ran as follows. Repertoire analysis was run in R within a reproducible Nextflow workflow that covered QC, data transformation and analysis. LymphoSeq2, an R package for exploring AIRR-Seq data, was used to implement the custom analyses. Four samples that yielded fewer than 5000 total TRB sequences were excluded, so that around 190 HIV repertoires were analyzed. Among the roughly 190 retained HIV repertoires, about 57 were collected before ART initiation and roughly 130 were collected after ART initiation. Repertoires were downsampled to 5000 TRB nucleotide sequences, with summary statistics averaged over 100 downsampling iterations. Only TRB sequences with CDR3 regions of at least seven amino acids were retained for analysis. A Shannon entropy-derived clonality score and the Gini coefficient were used to measure diversity. In repertoire networks, the top 5000 CDR3 amino acid sequences were linked whenever an edit distance of one separated two sequences. Antigen specificity groups and MHC restriction were predicted for TRB CDR3 amino acid sequences with GLIPH2. Known CMV, EBV, HIV or tissue antigen associations were flagged by matching CDR3 amino acid sequences against VDJdb and McPAS-TCR. Pre-ART, post-ART and control groups were compared with Wilcoxon signed-rank tests and Holm-Bonferroni correction. The table comes from immuneACCESS by way of TCRdb, which keeps in-frame sequences with V and J called. Part of the clones is missing from these tables; in studies checked, under half for an unresolved V gene and the rest for unknown reasons. V and J calls and clone size are as listed in that table; D and trimming were resolved from the DNA. In all, the sample holds 25,000 to 30,000 clones, and around 84% of those were seen once. The biggest ten clones account for over 5% of the sample.

Inclusion was restricted to participants for whom at least one PBMC sample before ART initiation and at least two post-ART samples were available. Every participant with HIV received treatment in the United States of America. Before DNA extraction, cryopreserved samples containing about 0.9-10 million PBMC were thawed and washed. At the time of the earliest PBMC sample, participants with HIV were aged between about 23 and 54 years. PBMC samples were contributed by each participant from 1-4 timepoints before ART initiation and 2-8 timepoints after ART initiation, with a median of 7 samples. Serial HIV viral load, CD4+ T-cell count, ART history and demographic data were obtained for every participant. A Qiagen kit on a QIAcube was used to extract genomic DNA from unsorted PBMC, with samples processed in batches of 12.

Recombination connected TRBV27 to TRBJ1-1, and TRBD1 matches 7 of the central bases. This sample comprised unsorted PBMCs, obtained 0.4 years after starting antiretroviral therapy. The sequence came from a man aged 18 to 30 with HIV. The CDR3 region: CASSSDRAGTEAFF. The sequenced DNA is TGTGCCAGCAGTTCCGACAGGGCGGGGACTGAAGCTTTCTTT.